These T cell receptor beta chains were read from a single sample in a study of shared clonotypes between healthy human individuals. Clones were sequenced by immunoSEQ multiplex PCR, and TCRdb holds only the in-frame ones, with some missing. The data show roughly 2.2 million clones, with about 92% seen just once and 0.35% to 0.5% held by the top ten. Sample: naive CD4+ T cells from PBMCs. The receptors shown here come from a man between 18 and 29 years old in good health. Some clones in this sample may be carry-over from other donors' samples. The CDR3 runs from the conserved cysteine through the conserved F or W. D genes are given only for firm matches. Part of the rows lack a size; the others show once, few, many or a class for expanded clones.

NA	once	TRBV5-4	TRBJ2-7	CASSLTRGAGYEQYF	TGTGCCAGCAGCTTGACCAGGGGGGCGGGTTACGAGCAGTACTTC
NA	NA	TRBV29-1	TRBJ2-2	CSVGTVYTGELFF	TGCAGCGTTGGGACAGTTTACACCGGGGAGCTGTTTTTT
TRBD1	NA	TRBV15	TRBJ2-7	CATSRVQGPFYEQYF	TGTGCCACCAGCAGAGTACAGGGGCCCTTCTACGAGCAGTACTTC
NA	NA	TRBV20-1	TRBJ2-5	CSALSIETQYF	TGCAGTGCCCTTAGCATAGAGACCCAGTACTTC
NA	NA	TRBV2	TRBJ1-2	CASSASGGYGYTF	TGTGCCAGCAGTGCATCGGGGGGCTATGGCTACACCTTC
TRBD1	NA	TRBV2	TRBJ2-5	CASSDSGTGTPGGETQYF	TGTGCCAGCAGTGACAGCGGGACAGGGACCCCAGGAGGAGAGACCCAGTACTTC
NA	NA	TRBV5-1	TRBJ2-3	CASSLYGLTDTQYF	TGCGCCAGCAGCTTGTACGGACTCACAGATACGCAGTATTTT
NA	NA	TRBV7-3	TRBJ2-3	CASSSHRDTDTQYF	TGTGCCAGCAGCTCACACCGGGACACAGATACGCAGTATTTT
TRBD1	once	TRBV29-1	TRBJ1-5	CSARTGHNQLQHF	TGCAGCGCCAGGACAGGACACAATCAGCTCCAGCATTTT
NA	NA	TRBV28	TRBJ1-5	CASRPASGNQPQHF	TGTGCCAGCCGTCCCGCTTCGGGCAATCAGCCCCAGCATTTT
NA	NA	TRBV9	TRBJ2-1	CASSISEGRYNEQFF	TGTGCCAGCAGCATCAGTGAGGGGAGATACAATGAGCAGTTCTTC
NA	NA	TRBV2	TRBJ2-3	CASSGRGRPDTQYF	TGTGCCAGCAGTGGGCGGGGACGGCCAGATACGCAGTATTTT
NA	NA	TRBV10-3	TRBJ2-5	CAISRARVERGETQYF	TGTGCCATCAGCCGAGCCCGGGTGGAGAGGGGAGAGACCCAGTACTTC
NA	NA	TRBV29-1	TRBJ1-1	CSVGGRMNTEAFF	TGCAGCGTGGGGGGACGGATGAACACTGAAGCTTTCTTT
NA	NA	TRBV9	TRBJ1-1	CASSVDPRNTEAFF	TGTGCCAGCAGCGTAGACCCCCGCAACACTGAAGCTTTCTTT
NA	NA	TRBV5-1	TRBJ2-3	CASSEIATGEVTDTQYF	TGCGCCAGCAGCGAGATAGCAACGGGAGAAGTGACAGATACGCAGTATTTT
NA	NA	TRBV5-1	TRBJ2-2	CASSSGVNTGELFF	TGCGCCAGCAGCTCGGGGGTTAACACCGGGGAGCTGTTTTTT
NA	NA	TRBV5-1	TRBJ2-2	CASSLNRDITGELFF	TGCGCCAGCAGCTTGAACAGGGATATCACCGGGGAGCTGTTTTTT
NA	NA	TRBV5-1	TRBJ2-7	CASALQGGSYEQYF	TGCGCCAGCGCCCTCCAGGGGGGCTCCTACGAGCAGTACTTC
TRBD2	NA	TRBV11-2	TRBJ2-5	CASMWGLAGGFGETQYF	TGTGCCAGCATGTGGGGACTAGCGGGAGGTTTCGGGGAGACCCAGTACTTC
TRBD2	NA	TRBV4-3	TRBJ2-3	CASSQGGYGGTQYF	TGCGCCAGCAGCCAGGGGGGGTACGGCGGGACGCAGTATTTT
NA	NA	TRBV2	TRBJ2-3	CASSGLVQADTQYF	TGTGCCAGCAGTGGACTAGTTCAGGCAGATACGCAGTATTTT
TRBD1	NA	TRBV7-2	TRBJ1-2	CASSLGAAPGGAYGYTF	TGTGCCAGCAGCTTAGGGGCGGCACCAGGGGGCGCGTATGGCTACACCTTC
NA	NA	TRBV7-9	TRBJ2-7	CASSFRGSAYEQYF	TGTGCCAGCAGCTTTCGGGGCAGCGCCTACGAGCAGTACTTC
TRBD1	NA	TRBV29-1	TRBJ1-1	CSVARTGVNTEAFF	TGCAGCGTTGCCAGGACAGGGGTAAACACTGAAGCTTTCTTT
TRBD2	NA	TRBV9	TRBJ2-1	CASSASGGRLRGYEQFF	TGTGCCAGCAGCGCCAGCGGGGGGCGGTTAAGGGGGTATGAGCAGTTCTTC
NA	NA	TRBV11-2	TRBJ1-2	CASSRDSNYGYTF	TGTGCCAGCAGCCGGGACTCCAACTATGGCTACACCTTC
NA	few	TRBV30	TRBJ1-2	CAWSDSGYTF	TGTGCCTGGAGCGACAGTGGCTACACCTTC
NA	NA	TRBV5-1	TRBJ2-2	CASNDLNTGELFF	TGCGCCAGCAACGATCTGAACACCGGGGAGCTGTTTTTT
TRBD1	NA	TRBV7-2	TRBJ1-2	CASSLQGAWGYTF	TGTGCCAGCAGCTTACAGGGGGCCTGGGGCTACACCTTC
TRBD1	NA	TRBV27	TRBJ1-2	CASPIGGDREAYGYTF	TGTGCCAGCCCCATAGGGGGGGACAGGGAAGCCTATGGCTACACCTTC
TRBD2	NA	TRBV4-2	TRBJ2-1	CASSLRLAGGKSAYNEQFF	TGTGCCAGCAGCCTAAGACTAGCGGGAGGTAAAAGCGCCTACAATGAGCAGTTCTTC
NA	NA	TRBV10-1	TRBJ2-7	CASRGLGQGTYEQYF	TGCGCCAGCAGAGGACTAGGACAGGGAACCTACGAGCAGTACTTC
TRBD1	NA	TRBV11-1	TRBJ1-1	CASSLPGGSTEAFF	TGTGCCAGCAGCCTCCCAGGGGGCAGCACTGAAGCTTTCTTT
TRBD1	NA	TRBV30	TRBJ1-1	CAWTRGGGNTEAFF	TGTGCCTGGACCAGGGGGGGCGGGAACACTGAAGCTTTCTTT
TRBD2	NA	TRBV27	TRBJ2-7	CASSLEPSGPYEQYF	TGTGCCAGCAGTTTGGAGCCTAGCGGTCCCTACGAGCAGTACTTC
TRBD1	NA	TRBV9	TRBJ2-7	CASSRQGSSYEQYF	TGTGCCAGCAGCCGACAGGGAAGCTCCTACGAGCAGTACTTC
TRBD1	NA	TRBV10-3	TRBJ1-3	CAISPGQHSGNTIYF	TGTGCCATCAGTCCGGGACAGCACTCTGGAAACACCATATATTTT
NA	NA	TRBV6-4	TRBJ2-5	CASSELEGQTQYF	TGTGCCAGCAGTGAACTGGAGGGACAGACCCAGTACTTC
NA	NA	TRBV6-6	TRBJ1-2	CASRLIQQEGYTF	TGTGCCAGCAGACTAATACAGCAAGAGGGCTACACCTTC
TRBD2	NA	TRBV6-5	TRBJ2-7	CASSKGTINPYEQYF	TGTGCCAGCAGTAAAGGGACTATAAACCCCTACGAGCAGTACTTC
NA	NA	TRBV6-5	TRBJ1-1	CASRTGPSTEAFF	TGTGCCAGCAGAACAGGTCCTAGCACTGAAGCTTTCTTT
TRBD2	NA	TRBV11-3	TRBJ2-1	CASSSEGGRGYEQFF	TGTGCCAGCAGCTCCGAGGGCGGGAGAGGTTATGAGCAGTTCTTC
TRBD1	NA	TRBV10-3	TRBJ2-5	CAISLRTGGLETQYF	TGTGCCATCAGCTTACGGACAGGGGGCCTGGAGACCCAGTACTTC
NA	NA	TRBV19	TRBJ2-7	CASSRDGSYEQYF	TGTGCCAGTAGTCGGGACGGTTCCTACGAGCAGTACTTC
NA	NA	TRBV5-1	TRBJ2-2	CASSPVGGLDTGELFF	TGCGCCAGCAGCCCTGTGGGGGGCCTGGACACCGGGGAGCTGTTTTTT
TRBD1	NA	TRBV6-5	TRBJ2-7	CASRDRDRGFYEQYF	TGTGCCAGCAGAGACCGGGACAGGGGGTTTTACGAGCAGTACTTC
NA	NA	TRBV9	TRBJ2-5	CASSGGPSGVETQYF	TGTGCCAGCAGCGGAGGCCCTTCGGGCGTGGAGACCCAGTACTTC
NA	once	TRBV5-6	TRBJ2-1	CASSLLAGKYNEQFF	TGTGCCAGCAGCTTGTTGGCGGGGAAGTACAATGAGCAGTTCTTC
TRBD2	NA	TRBV7-8	TRBJ2-1	CASSLARGRGAKQFF	TGTGCCAGCAGCTTAGCGCGCGGGAGGGGGGCGAAGCAGTTCTTC
TRBD1	NA	TRBV2	TRBJ2-7	CASSDGQGNYEQYF	TGTGCCAGCAGTGACGGACAGGGTAACTACGAGCAGTACTTC